Reported below is one T cell receptor beta chain. Its specificity is not known. Time point denoted: week 35, safety follow-up. Doses of 300 ug of mutant IDH1 20-mer peptide were given with topical imiquimod. Administration of eight vaccinations to patients took place in weeks 1, 3, 5, 7, 11, 15, 19, 23. Each donor presented with a new WHO grade 3 or 4 astrocytoma that tested IDH1-mutant and showed ATRX loss. This sample is drawn from a study of a mutant IDH1 vaccine in newly diagnosed glioma. Study-level findings and limits: Pseudoprogression seemed unrelated to changes in top peripheral T cell clonotypes.

CDR1 and CDR2 from the germline V gene are KGHSH and LQKENI. The V end lost 3 bases, the J end lost 2 bases, and 14 bases lay between the germline ends. The CDR3 has 16 amino acids. The method was immunoSEQ multiplex PCR; TCRdb's version includes in-frame clones alone and lacks a portion of them. The sample has tens of thousands of clones; approximately 80% are singletons. The sequence was obtained from a woman aged 40 to 50 with glioma. Some clones in this sample may be carry-over from other donors' samples. The sequencing used PBMCs, collected from a glioma patient whose treatment included an IDH1 peptide vaccine. The rearrangement uses TRBV18 and TRBJ1-5; D uncertain. The CDR3 sequence: CASSPEKRDGNQPQHF. CDR3 in DNA: TGTGCCAGCTCACCCGAGAAACGGGATGGCAATCAGCCCCAGCATTTT. Together with reference TRBV18 and TRBJ1-5, the CDR3 gives the full variable domain: NAGVMQNPRHLVRRRGQEARLRCSPMKGHSHVYWYRQLPEEGLKFMVYLQKENIIDESGMPKERFSAEFPKEGPSILRIQQVVRGDSAAYFCASSPEKRDGNQPQHFGDGTRLSIL.